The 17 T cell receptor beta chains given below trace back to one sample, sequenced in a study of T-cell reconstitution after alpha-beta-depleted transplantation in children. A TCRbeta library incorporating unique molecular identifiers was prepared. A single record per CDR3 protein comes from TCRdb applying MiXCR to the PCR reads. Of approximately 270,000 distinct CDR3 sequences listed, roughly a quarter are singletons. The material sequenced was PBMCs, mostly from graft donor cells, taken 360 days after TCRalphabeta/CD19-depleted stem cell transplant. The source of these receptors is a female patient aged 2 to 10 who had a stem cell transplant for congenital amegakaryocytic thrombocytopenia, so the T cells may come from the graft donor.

The CDR3, as DNA: TGTGCCAGCGGCCTTAGGCGGGCGGGCGAGCAGTACTTC. It specifies CASGLRRAGEQYF. J is TRBJ2-7 and V is TRBV27; the D gene is possibly TRBD2 (5 bases). Germline CDR1 MNHEY, CDR2 SMNVEV (reference sequence). This CDR3 comprises 13 residues. The V and J ends lost 8 bases and 6 bases respectively, with 17 bases between them.

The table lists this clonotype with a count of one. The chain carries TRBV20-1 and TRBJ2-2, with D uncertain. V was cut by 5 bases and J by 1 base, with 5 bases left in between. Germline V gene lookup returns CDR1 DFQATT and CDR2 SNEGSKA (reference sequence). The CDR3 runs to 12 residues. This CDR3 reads CSAEMNTGELFF. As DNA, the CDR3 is TGCAGTGCTGAGATGAACACCGGGGAGCTGTTTTTT.

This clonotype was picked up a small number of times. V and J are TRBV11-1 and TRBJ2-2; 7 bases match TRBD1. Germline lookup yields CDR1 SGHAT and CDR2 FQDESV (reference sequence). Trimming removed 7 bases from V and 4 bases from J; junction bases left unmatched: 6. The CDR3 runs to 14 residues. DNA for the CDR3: TGTGCCAGCATTTCAGGGGGAAGCACCGGGGAGCTGTTTTTT. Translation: CASISGGSTGELFF.

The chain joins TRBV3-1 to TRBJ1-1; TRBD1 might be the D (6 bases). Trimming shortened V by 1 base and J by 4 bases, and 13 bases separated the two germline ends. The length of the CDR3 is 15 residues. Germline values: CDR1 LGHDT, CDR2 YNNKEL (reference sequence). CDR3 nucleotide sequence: TGTGCCAGCAGCCAAGTTGGCGGGGGCGGCACTGAAGCTTTCTTT. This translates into CASSQVGGGGTEAFF.

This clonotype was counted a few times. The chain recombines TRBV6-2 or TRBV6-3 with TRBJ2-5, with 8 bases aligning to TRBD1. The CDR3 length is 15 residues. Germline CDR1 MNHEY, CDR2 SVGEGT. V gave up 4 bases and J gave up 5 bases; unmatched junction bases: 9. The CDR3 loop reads CASSFDRGRGETQYF. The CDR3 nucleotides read TGTGCCAGCAGTTTCGACAGGGGACGTGGGGAGACCCAGTACTTC.

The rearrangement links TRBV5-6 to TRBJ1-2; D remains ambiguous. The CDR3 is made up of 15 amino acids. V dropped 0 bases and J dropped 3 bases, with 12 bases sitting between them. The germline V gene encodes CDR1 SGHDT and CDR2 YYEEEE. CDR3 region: CASSLGGGIHYGYTF. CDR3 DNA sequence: TGTGCCAGCAGCTTGGGTGGCGGGATCCACTATGGCTACACCTTC.

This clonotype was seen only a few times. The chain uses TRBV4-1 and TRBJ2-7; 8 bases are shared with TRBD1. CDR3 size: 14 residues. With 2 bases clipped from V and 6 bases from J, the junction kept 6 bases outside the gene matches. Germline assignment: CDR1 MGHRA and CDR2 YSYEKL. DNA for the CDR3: TGCGCCAGCAGCCAACCCCGACAGGGGAGCGAGCAGTACTTC. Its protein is CASSQPRQGSEQYF.

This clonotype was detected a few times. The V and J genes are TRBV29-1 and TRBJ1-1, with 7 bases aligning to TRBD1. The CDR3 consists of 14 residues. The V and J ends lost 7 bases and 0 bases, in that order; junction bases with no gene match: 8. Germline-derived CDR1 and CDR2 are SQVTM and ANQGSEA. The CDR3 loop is CSAQLTGMNTEAFF. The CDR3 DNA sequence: TGCAGCGCACAACTGACAGGGATGAACACTGAAGCTTTCTTT. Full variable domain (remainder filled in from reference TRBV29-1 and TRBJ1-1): SAVISQKPSRDICQRGTSLTIQCQVDSQVTMMFWYRQQPGQSLTLIATANQGSEATYESGFVIDKFPISRPNLTFSTLTVSNMSPEDSSIYLCSAQLTGMNTEAFFGQGTRLTVV.

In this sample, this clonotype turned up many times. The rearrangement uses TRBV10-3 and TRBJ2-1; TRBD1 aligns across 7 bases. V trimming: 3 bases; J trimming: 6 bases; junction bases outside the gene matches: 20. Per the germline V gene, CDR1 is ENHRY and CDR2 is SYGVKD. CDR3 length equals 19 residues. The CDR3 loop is CAISEVGGLNPQFPNEQFF. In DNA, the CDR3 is TGTGCCATCAGTGAAGTAGGGGGCCTCAACCCTCAATTCCCCAATGAGCAGTTCTTC.

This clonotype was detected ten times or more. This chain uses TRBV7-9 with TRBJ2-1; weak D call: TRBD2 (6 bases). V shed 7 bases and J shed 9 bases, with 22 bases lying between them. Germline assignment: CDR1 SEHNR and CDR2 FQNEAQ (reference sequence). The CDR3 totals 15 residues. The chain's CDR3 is CASTSDRLGGGEQFF. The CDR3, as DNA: TGTGCCAGCACCTCCGACCGACTAGGAGGCGGTGAGCAGTTCTTC. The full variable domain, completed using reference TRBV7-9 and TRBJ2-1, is DTGVSQNPRHKITKRGQNVTFRCDPISEHNRLYWYRQTLGQGPEFLTYFQNEAQLEKSRLLSDRFSAERPKGSFSTLEIQRTEQGDSAMYLCASTSDRLGGGEQFFGPGTRLTVL.

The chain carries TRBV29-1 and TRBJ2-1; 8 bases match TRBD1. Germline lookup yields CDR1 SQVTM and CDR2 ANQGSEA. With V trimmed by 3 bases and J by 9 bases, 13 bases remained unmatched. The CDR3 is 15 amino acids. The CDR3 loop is CSVDRFGTGGGEQFF. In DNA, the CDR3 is TGCAGCGTTGATAGATTTGGGACAGGAGGGGGTGAGCAGTTCTTC.

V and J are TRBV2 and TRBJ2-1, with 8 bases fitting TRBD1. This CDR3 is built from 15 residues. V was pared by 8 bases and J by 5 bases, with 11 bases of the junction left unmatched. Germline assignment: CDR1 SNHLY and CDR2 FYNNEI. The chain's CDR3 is CASDSTGGIHNEQFF. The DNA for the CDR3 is TGTGCCAGCGACAGCACAGGGGGTATCCACAATGAGCAGTTCTTC.

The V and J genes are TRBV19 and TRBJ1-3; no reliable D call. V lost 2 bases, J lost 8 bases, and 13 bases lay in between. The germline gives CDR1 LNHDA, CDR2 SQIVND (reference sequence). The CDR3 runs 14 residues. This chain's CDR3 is CASSIKADGHTIYF. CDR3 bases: TGTGCCAGTAGTATAAAGGCCGACGGGCACACCATATATTTT.

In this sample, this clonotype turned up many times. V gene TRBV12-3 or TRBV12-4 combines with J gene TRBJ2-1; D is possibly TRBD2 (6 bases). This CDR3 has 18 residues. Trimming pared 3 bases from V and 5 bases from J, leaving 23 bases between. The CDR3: CASSFLADKRAGNNEQFF. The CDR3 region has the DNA TGTGCCAGCAGTTTTTTGGCCGATAAGCGGGCAGGTAACAATGAGCAGTTCTTC.

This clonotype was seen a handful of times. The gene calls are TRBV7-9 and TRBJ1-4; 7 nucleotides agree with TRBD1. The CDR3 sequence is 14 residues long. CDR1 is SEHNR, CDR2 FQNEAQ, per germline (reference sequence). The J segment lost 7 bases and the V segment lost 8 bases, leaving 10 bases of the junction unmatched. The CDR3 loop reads CASGPGTVGEKLFF. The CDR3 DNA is TGTGCCAGCGGACCAGGGACAGTTGGTGAAAAACTGTTTTTT.

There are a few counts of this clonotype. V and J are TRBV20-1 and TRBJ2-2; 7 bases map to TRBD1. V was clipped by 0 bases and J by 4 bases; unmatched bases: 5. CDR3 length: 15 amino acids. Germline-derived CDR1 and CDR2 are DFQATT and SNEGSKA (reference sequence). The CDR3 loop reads CSARDLAGGTGELFF. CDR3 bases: TGCAGTGCTAGAGATCTGGCAGGGGGCACCGGGGAGCTGTTTTTT.

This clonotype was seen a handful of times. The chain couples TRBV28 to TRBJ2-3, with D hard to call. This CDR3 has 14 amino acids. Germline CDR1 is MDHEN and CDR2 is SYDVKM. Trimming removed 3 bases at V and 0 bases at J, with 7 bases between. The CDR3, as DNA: TGTGCCAGCAGTTTTCCCCAAAGCACAGATACGCAGTATTTT. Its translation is CASSFPQSTDTQYF.